The 14 T cell receptor beta chains listed next were all sequenced from one sample in a study of regulatory T cells in long-lasting Graves disease. HTBI primers from iRepertoire and Arm-PCR of CDR3 regions yielded the TCR beta libraries. TCRdb re-called the multiplex PCR reads with MiXCR, one entry per CDR3 protein. The data show about 430,000 distinct CDR3 sequences, about 15% seen once. Time point given: newly diagnosed GD, antithyroid drugs for less than 3 months. RNA extracted from PBMCs served as the sequencing template. These data are also associated with another study on T cells in Graves' hyperthyroidism and ophthalmopathy.

The sequencing here drew on peripheral blood mononuclear cells (PBMCs), taken at new diagnosis, from a patient treated with antithyroid drugs. Every receptor here comes from a woman aged 40 to 50 with Graves disease.

The chain uses TRBV6-2 or TRBV6-3 and TRBJ1-4; TRBD1 agrees at 7 bases. Germline trimming cut 6 bases from V and 7 bases from J; bases unmatched to any gene: 11. The CDR3 contains 15 residues. The germline gives CDR1 MNHEY, CDR2 SVGEGT. The CDR3 DNA is TGTGCCAGCAGAGTAAACAGGGGAGAGGGTGAAAAACTGTTTTTT. Encoded protein: CASRVNRGEGEKLFF.

A word on this clonotype: The likely explanation is a read error, given a far larger clone one base away. The chain employs TRBV28 and TRBJ2-1; D call uncertain. Germline values: CDR1 MDHEN, CDR2 SYDVKM. The CDR3 loop spans 15 amino acids. Trimming left V 2 bases short and J 10 bases short, with 18 bases between. The CDR3 loop reads CASSLDTDFAYEQFF. CDR3 coding DNA: TGTGCCAGCAGTTTAGACACCGATTTCGCCTACGAGCAGTTCTTC. Based on the CDR3 plus reference TRBV28 and TRBJ2-1, the full variable domain is DVKVTQSSRYLVKRTGEKVFLECVQDMDHENMFWYRQDPGLGLRLIYFSYDVKMKEKGDIPEGYSVSREKKERFSLILESASTNQTSMYLCASSLDTDFAYEQFFGPGTRLTVL.

This clonotype was seen a handful of times. V gene TRBV18 combines with J gene TRBJ1-3, with D uncertain. The CDR3 totals 16 residues. Germline loops: CDR1 KGHSH, CDR2 LQKENI. The ends were cut back, 2 bases at V and 0 bases at J, with 11 bases in the middle. The CDR3 nucleotides are TGTGCCAGCTCACCAGTCGTTCATTTCTCTGGAAACACCATATATTTT. Its protein is CASSPVVHFSGNTIYF.

In its sample, this clonotype was seen many times. The V gene is TRBV7-9, the J gene TRBJ2-7, with TRBD2 as a possible D gene (5 bases). The CDR3 has 12 residues. Trimming took off 6 bases at V and 3 bases at J, with 9 bases between the two ends. CDR1 is SEHNR and CDR2 is FQNEAQ in the germline V gene (reference sequence). The CDR3 spells CASSFSDYEQYF. DNA for the CDR3: TGTGCCAGCAGTTTTAGCGACTACGAGCAGTACTTC.

This clonotype showed up many times. The rearrangement joins TRBV27 to TRBJ2-1, with 7 bases aligning to TRBD2. The CDR3 consists of 16 residues. V was clipped by 4 bases and J by 7 bases; unmatched bases: 13. Germline loops: CDR1 MNHEY, CDR2 SMNVEV (reference sequence). The CDR3 DNA sequence: TGTGCCAGCAGTTGGGACGGCGGGAGAAGCGGAAATGAGCAGTTCTTC. It specifies CASSWDGGRSGNEQFF.

Concerning this clonotype: One junction end does not reproduce the germline sequence, and a read error may be involved. The rearrangement joins TRBV11-1 to TRBJ2-1; D is possibly TRBD2 (5 bases). The CDR3 has 16 amino acids. Germline lookup yields CDR1 SGHAT and CDR2 FQDESV (reference sequence). In DNA, the CDR3 is TGCGCCAGCAGCCAAGATTCGCTAGCTTCCTACAATGAGCAGTTCTTC. Translation: CASSQDSLASYNEQFF.

This clonotype was counted many times. The chain's CDR3 is CASSFMPVTGRYEQYF. The CDR3 DNA reads as TGTGCCAGCAGTTTTATGCCTGTGACAGGGAGGTACGAGCAGTACTTC. The rearrangement links TRBV27 to TRBJ2-7, with D maybe TRBD1 (7 bases). The CDR3 runs 16 residues. V dropped 3 bases and J dropped 4 bases, with 19 bases sitting between them. Germline V CDR1 and CDR2: MNHEY, SMNVEV (reference sequence).

This clonotype was found many times. The chain combines TRBV5-4 with TRBJ2-3, with 8 nucleotides matching TRBD2. Germline V CDR1 and CDR2: SGHNT, YYREEE (reference sequence). The CDR3 has 14 amino acids. After removal of 7 bases from V and 4 bases from J, the junction contained 8 bases not matched to a gene. Here the CDR3 reads CASGSGGLADTQYF. The CDR3 DNA is TGTGCCAGCGGGTCGGGAGGGCTGGCAGATACGCAGTATTTT.

This clonotype appeared many times. This chain links TRBV7-2 with TRBJ1-2; D not certain. CDR1 SGHTA and CDR2 FQGNSA come from the germline V gene. V dropped 2 bases and J dropped 5 bases, with 6 bases sitting between them. There are 12 residues in the CDR3. CDR3 bases: TGTGCCAGCAGCTTAAATCCTTATGGCTACACCTTC. It yields the protein CASSLNPYGYTF.

This clonotype was found many times. This chain joins TRBV12-3 or TRBV12-4 and TRBJ1-5, with D unresolved. This CDR3 is 14 amino acids long. The germline V and J ends were trimmed by 3 bases and 0 bases, with 6 bases remaining between them. The CDR3 spells CASSFRLSNQPQHF. CDR3 sequence (DNA): TGTGCCAGCAGTTTCCGACTTAGCAATCAGCCCCAGCATTTT.

This clonotype was seen many times. The V gene is TRBV27, the J gene TRBJ1-1, with a weak D call TRBD1 (5 bases). Germline loops: CDR1 MNHEY, CDR2 SMNVEV (reference sequence). The CDR3 runs to 13 residues. V was clipped by 5 bases and J by 4 bases, with 11 bases between them. CDR3 residues: CASSRGGTTEAFF. CDR3 nucleotide sequence: TGTGCCAGCAGTCGGGGGGGAACCACTGAAGCTTTCTTT.

This clonotype was counted many times. This chain uses TRBV28 with TRBJ2-2; 11 bases map to TRBD2. Trimming at V came to 3 bases and at J to 1 base, leaving 7 bases not matched to a gene. Per the germline V gene, CDR1 is MDHEN and CDR2 is SYDVKM. This CDR3 is built from 18 residues. The CDR3 loop is CASSFSSGRARNTGELFF. CDR3 nucleotide sequence: TGTGCCAGCAGTTTCAGTAGCGGGAGGGCCCGGAACACCGGGGAGCTGTTTTTT.

This clonotype has a count of ten or more. The J gene is TRBJ2-1, the V gene TRBV29-1; 8 bases fit TRBD2. The V segment lost 3 bases and the J segment 8 bases; nucleotides outside the gene matches: 18. Germline V gene sequence: CDR1 SQVTM, CDR2 ANQGSEA. The CDR3 runs to 17 residues. CDR3 bases: TGCAGCGTTGATGGTCGACTTCCAGCGGGAGTGATGGATGAGCAGTTCTTC. Translation gives CSVDGRLPAGVMDEQFF.

The J gene is TRBJ1-5, the V gene TRBV15; 7 bases are shared with TRBD1. This CDR3 has 17 residues. Germline trimming cut 3 bases from V and 0 bases from J; bases unmatched to any gene: 8. Germline loops: CDR1 LNHNV, CDR2 YYDKDF (reference sequence). As DNA, the CDR3 is TGTGCCACCAGCAGGAACACAGGGGCTTATAGCAATCAGCCCCAGCATTTT. As protein: CATSRNTGAYSNQPQHF.